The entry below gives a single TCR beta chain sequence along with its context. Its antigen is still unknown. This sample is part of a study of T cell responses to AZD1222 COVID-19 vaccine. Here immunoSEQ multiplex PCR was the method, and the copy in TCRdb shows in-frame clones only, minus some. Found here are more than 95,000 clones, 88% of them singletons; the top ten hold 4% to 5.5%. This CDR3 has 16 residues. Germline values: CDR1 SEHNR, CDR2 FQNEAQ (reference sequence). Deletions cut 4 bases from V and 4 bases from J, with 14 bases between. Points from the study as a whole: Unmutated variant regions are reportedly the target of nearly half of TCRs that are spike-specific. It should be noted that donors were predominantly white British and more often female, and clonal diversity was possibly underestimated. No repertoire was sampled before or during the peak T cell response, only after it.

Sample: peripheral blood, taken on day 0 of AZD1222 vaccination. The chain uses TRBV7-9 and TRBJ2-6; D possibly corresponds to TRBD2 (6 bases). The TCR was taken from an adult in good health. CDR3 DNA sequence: TGTGCCAGCAGCTATTCCGGGACTTCGGGGGCCAACGTCCTGACTTTC. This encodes CASSYSGTSGANVLTF.